This note documents a single T cell receptor beta chain sequence. Trimming took 5 bases from V and 3 from J, leaving 10 bases between them. The CDR3 has 13 amino acids. CDR1 and CDR2 (germline): PRHDT, FYEKMQ (reference sequence). TCRdb analysed the PCR reads with MiXCR anew, one entry per CDR3 protein. The data contain about 510,000 distinct CDR3 sequences, around 21% of them singletons. The data are from a study of molecular identifiers for immune sequencing clone quantification. The genes are TRBV13 and TRBJ2-5; D gene unclear. This clonotype was sampled from a human donor in good health. Some libraries in this study had Jurkat cell RNA spiked in. What was sequenced was naive CD8+ T cells from blood, with Jurkat cell RNA spiked in. The subset was: FACS-sorted CD8+CD4-CCR7+CD45RA+ naive T cells. The CDR3 bases are TGTGCCAGCAGCGCGACTGATGAAGAGACCCAGTACTTC. Translating gives CASSATDEETQYF.